The T cell receptor (beta chain) under discussion was sequenced for a study of Graves' ophthalmopathy and Graves' hyperthyroidism. Donors with ophthalmopathy: moderate-to-severe activity, CAS ≥3, NOSPECS ≥4, duration under 3 months. Exclusion applied to patients with other autoimmune diseases, uncontrolled infections, pregnancy or lactation. The sequenced template was RNA, covering the TCR beta CDR3 region. HTBI primers were employed in first-round RT-PCR, then a second-round multiplex PCR followed. TCRdb independently ran MiXCR on the multiplex PCR reads; one entry per CDR3 protein. The profile shows about 400,000 distinct CDR3 sequences, approximately 20% of them singletons. This CDR3 region has 14 residues. V lost 3 bases, J lost 3 bases, and 12 bases lay in between. Per germline, CDR1 SGHNT and CDR2 YYREEE (reference sequence). This clonotype was counted many times.

Sequencing was done on a sample of peripheral blood. The chain has TRBV5-4 and TRBJ2-5; D is perhaps TRBD1 (6 bases). This sequence originates from a woman in her late teens or twenties with Graves' ophthalmopathy. Written as DNA, the CDR3 is TGTGCCAGCAGCTACGGACAGTTGGAAGAGACCCAGTACTTC. Translated: CASSYGQLEETQYF.